This TCR beta chain was profiled in a study of cytomegalovirus exposure and HLA in healthy donors. In the study overall: Samples from HLA-typed donors yielded around 79 million unique TCRs in an early data release. Findings and limits, study-wide: TCR beta V- and J-gene trimming, according to a later analysis, was linked to a missense DCLRE1C variant.

On this clone: Its target is unknown.

Both 60 Vbeta primers and 13 Jbeta primers went into the PCR. Repertoires were generated with immunoSEQ multiplex PCR, while TCRdb's copy carries only in-frame clones and drops some. The sample records about 180,000 clones, 75% to 85% being singletons. V was clipped by 6 bases and J by 0 bases, with 14 bases between them. The CDR3 is 15 amino acids. In germline, CDR1 is SGHRS, CDR2 YFSETQ. The source material was PBMCs. V is TRBV5-1 and J is TRBJ2-3; no clear D gene. The source of this sequence is a girl aged 2-10 years in good health and CMV-seropositive. CDR3 amino acids: CASKFTAASTDTQYF. CDR3 in DNA: TGCGCCAGCAAATTCACAGCCGCTAGCACAGATACGCAGTATTTT.